This T cell receptor beta chain originates from a study of neurological immune-mediated disorders. Notes on the study in general: The most TCR clonal expansion was seen in HTLV-1-associated myelopathy, and the least was seen in multiple sclerosis, which fell below healthy controls. No CDR3 amino acid sequences recurred among expanded clones across subjects, suggesting private repertoires in all groups.

PBMCs stored at -80 C, numbering 2 million, were the origin of the unsorted libraries. TCRdb fed the 5' RACE reads into MiXCR, producing one record per CDR3 protein. This table has approximately 68,000 distinct CDR3 sequences, roughly 4.4% appearing once. This clonotype was seen at least ten times. What it binds is not known. The clonotype originates from a woman in her 70s with multiple sclerosis. Sample: PBMCs.

CDR3: CASSSEGLAGWNEQFF. The CDR3, as DNA: TGTGCCAGCAGCTCCGAGGGACTAGCGGGTTGGAATGAGCAGTTCTTC. The V gene is TRBV7-2, the J gene TRBJ2-1, with TRBD2 identical over 12 bases. CDR3 size: 16 residues. Germline V gene sequence: CDR1 SGHTA, CDR2 FQGNSA. The V gene end was trimmed by 4 bases and the J gene end by 7 bases; junction bases not matched to a gene: 8. The full variable domain, rest sourced from reference TRBV7-2 and TRBJ2-1, is GAGVSQSPSNKVTEKGKDVELRCDPISGHTALYWYRQSLGQGLEFLIYFQGNSAPDKSGLPSDRFSAERTGGSVSTLTIQRTQQEDSAVYLCASSSEGLAGWNEQFFGPGTRLTVL.